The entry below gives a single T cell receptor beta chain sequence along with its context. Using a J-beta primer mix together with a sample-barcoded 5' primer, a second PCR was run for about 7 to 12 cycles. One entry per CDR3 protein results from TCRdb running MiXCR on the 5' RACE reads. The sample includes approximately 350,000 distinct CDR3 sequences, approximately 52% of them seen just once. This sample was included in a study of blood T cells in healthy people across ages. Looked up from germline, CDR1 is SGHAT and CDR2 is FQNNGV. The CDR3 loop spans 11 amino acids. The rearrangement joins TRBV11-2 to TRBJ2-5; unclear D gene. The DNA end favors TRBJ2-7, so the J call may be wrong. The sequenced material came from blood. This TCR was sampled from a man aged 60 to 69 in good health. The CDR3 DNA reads TGTGCCAGCAGCACCCACTTCGAGCAGTACTTC. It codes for CASSTHFEQYF.